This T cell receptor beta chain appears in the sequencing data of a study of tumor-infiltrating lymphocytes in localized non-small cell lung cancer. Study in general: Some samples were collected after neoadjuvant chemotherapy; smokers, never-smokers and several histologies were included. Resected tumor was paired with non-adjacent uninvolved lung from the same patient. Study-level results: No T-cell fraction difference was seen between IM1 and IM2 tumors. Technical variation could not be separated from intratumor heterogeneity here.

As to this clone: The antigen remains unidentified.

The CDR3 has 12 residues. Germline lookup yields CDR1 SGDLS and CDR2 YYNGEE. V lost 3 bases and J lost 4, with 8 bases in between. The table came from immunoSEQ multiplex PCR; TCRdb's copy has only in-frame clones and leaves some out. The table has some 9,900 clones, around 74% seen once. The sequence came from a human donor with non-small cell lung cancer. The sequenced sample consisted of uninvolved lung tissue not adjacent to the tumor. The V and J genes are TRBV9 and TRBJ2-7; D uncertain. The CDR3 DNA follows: TGTGCCAGCAGCGCCACCGGTTACGAGCAGTACTTC. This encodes CASSATGYEQYF.